One sample yielded the 11 T cell receptor beta chains listed below, sequenced in a study of cytomegalovirus exposure and HLA in healthy donors. Primers included in the PCR were 60 Vbeta and 13 Jbeta primers. TCRdb's table, derived via immunoSEQ multiplex PCR, lists solely in-frame clones and lacks some. Of over 150,000 clones in the sample, approximately 79% were seen once. Sequenced sample: PBMCs. These receptors came from a man aged 35 to 55 in good health and CMV-seronegative.

V is TRBV4-1 and J is TRBJ1-5; 7 positions match TRBD1. The CDR3 is made up of 15 amino acids. Germline CDR1 MGHRA, CDR2 YSYEKL. J lost 7 bases, V lost 1 base, and 7 bases had no gene match. CDR3 amino acids: CASSQVDRAEQPQHF. The CDR3 DNA is TGCGCCAGCAGCCAAGTAGACAGGGCTGAACAGCCCCAGCATTTT.

The V gene is TRBV28, the J gene TRBJ2-7, with TRBD2 identical over 10 bases. CDR1 and CDR2 from the germline V gene are MDHEN and SYDVKM. This CDR3 has 16 amino acids. V lost 6 bases and J lost 1; bases outside the gene matches: 9. CDR3 in amino acids: CASRTSGLARSYEQYF. The CDR3 DNA is TGTGCCAGCAGAACATCGGGACTAGCGAGATCCTACGAGCAGTACTTC.

This clone appeared a few times. This chain uses TRBV4-2 with TRBJ2-1; D is unclear. The CDR3 consists of 14 residues. Per germline, CDR1 LGHNA and CDR2 YNFKEQ. Trimming removed 0 bases at V and 10 bases at J, with 13 bases between. CDR3 nucleotides: TGTGCCAGCAGCCAAGATGTAGCTAAACCCGAGCAGTTCTTC. This encodes CASSQDVAKPEQFF.

The chain carries TRBV5-1 and TRBJ2-3, with a possible D match to TRBD2 (6 bases). The V end lost 4 bases, the J end lost 6 bases, and 15 bases lay between the germline ends. The CDR3 covers 14 residues. Germline CDR1 SGHRS, CDR2 YFSETQ. The CDR3 coding sequence is TGCGCCAGCAGCGGCGGGGATTCGGCGGATACGCAGTATTTT. Encoded protein: CASSGGDSADTQYF.

J is TRBJ2-5 and V is TRBV5-4; unclear D gene. Germline CDR1 is SGHNT and CDR2 is YYREEE (reference sequence). Trimming took off 4 bases at V and 4 bases at J, with 14 bases between the two ends. There are 14 residues in the CDR3. CDR3 coding DNA: TGTGCCAGCAGCCTCTATTCTACGGTAGAGACCCAGTACTTC. This encodes CASSLYSTVETQYF.

In DNA form, the CDR3 reads TGTGCCAGCAGCTTGGGAACGGGACTAGCGGGAGTAGGGTCTGACAATGAGCAGTTCTTC. Translated: CASSLGTGLAGVGSDNEQFF. The chain uses TRBV5-4 and TRBJ2-1, with TRBD2 identical over 14 bases. There are 20 residues in the CDR3. V lost 0 bases and J lost 5; bases outside the gene matches: 13. Per germline, CDR1 SGHNT and CDR2 YYREEE (reference sequence).

The rearrangement uses TRBV2 and TRBJ2-7, with 11 positions matching TRBD2. This CDR3 spans 17 amino acids. Germline V CDR1 and CDR2: SNHLY, FYNNEI. The V gene end was trimmed by 4 bases and the J gene end by 1 base; junction bases not matched to a gene: 9. The CDR3: CASSAPLLAGVSYEQYF. The CDR3 DNA follows: TGTGCCAGCAGTGCTCCCCTACTAGCGGGAGTTTCCTACGAGCAGTACTTC.

The genes are TRBV6-1 and TRBJ2-7, with D perhaps matching TRBD1 (5 bases). The germline V and J ends were trimmed by 5 bases and 2 bases, with 13 bases remaining between them. Germline V lookup: CDR1 MNHNS, CDR2 SASEGT. The CDR3 has 14 residues. The CDR3 nucleotides read TGTGCCAGCAGTTCGATGGGGCCCCCCTACGAGCAGTACTTC. It encodes CASSSMGPPYEQYF.

The chain is built from TRBV28 and TRBJ2-3; no clear D. The CDR3 spans 11 residues. Germline V lookup: CDR1 MDHEN, CDR2 SYDVKM. Trimming shortened V by 10 bases and J by 0 bases, and 5 bases separated the two germline ends. The CDR3 DNA sequence: TGTGCCACCCTAAGCACAGATACGCAGTATTTT. The encoded protein is CATLSTDTQYF. Looking up the rest from reference TRBV28 and TRBJ2-3 gives the full variable domain: DVKVTQSSRYLVKRTGEKVFLECVQDMDHENMFWYRQDPGLGLRLIYFSYDVKMKEKGDIPEGYSVSREKKERFSLILESASTNQTSMYLCATLSTDTQYFGPGTRLTVL.

The rearrangement joins TRBV5-6 to TRBJ2-1; TRBD2 aligns across 10 bases. The V gene end was trimmed by 0 bases and the J gene end by 6 bases; junction bases not matched to a gene: 3. There are 15 residues in the CDR3. Germline V gene sequence: CDR1 SGHDT, CDR2 YYEEEE. This CDR3 reads CASSLGLAGVNEQFF. The CDR3 DNA sequence: TGTGCCAGCAGCTTGGGCCTAGCGGGAGTCAATGAGCAGTTCTTC.

The chain has TRBV7-2 and TRBJ2-7, with D tentatively TRBD2 (6 bases). Germline values: CDR1 SGHTA, CDR2 FQGNSA. The CDR3 sequence is 15 residues long. Trimming took 2 bases from V and 7 from J, leaving 18 bases between them. DNA of the CDR3: TGTGCCAGCAGCTTACGTGGCGGGGAGCTTGTTGAGCAGTACTTC. It specifies CASSLRGGELVEQYF. The entire variable domain, with the rest obtained from reference TRBV7-2 and TRBJ2-7, is as follows: GAGVSQSPSNKVTEKGKDVELRCDPISGHTALYWYRQSLGQGLEFLIYFQGNSAPDKSGLPSDRFSAERTGGSVSTLTIQRTQQEDSAVYLCASSLRGGELVEQYFGPGTRLTVT.